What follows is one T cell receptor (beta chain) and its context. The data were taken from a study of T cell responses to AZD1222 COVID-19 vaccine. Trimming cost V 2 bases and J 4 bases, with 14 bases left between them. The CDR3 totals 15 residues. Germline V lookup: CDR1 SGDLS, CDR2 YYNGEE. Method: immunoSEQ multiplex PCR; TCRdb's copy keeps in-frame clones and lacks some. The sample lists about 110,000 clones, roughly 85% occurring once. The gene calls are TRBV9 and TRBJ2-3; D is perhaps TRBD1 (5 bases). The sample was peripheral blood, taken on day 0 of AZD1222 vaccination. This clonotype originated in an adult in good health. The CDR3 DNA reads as TGTGCCAGCAGCGTTTTAGGGGCAGGTTCAGATACGCAGTATTTT. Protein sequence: CASSVLGAGSDTQYF.